The next 32 T cell receptor beta chains were all read from a single sample in a study of blood T cells in healthy people across ages. For the second PCR, which ran for roughly 6 to 11 cycles, a sample-barcoded 5' primer and a J-beta primer mix were used. TCRdb processed the 5' RACE reads anew with MiXCR; each CDR3 protein has one entry. Among some 1.4 million distinct CDR3 sequences listed, around 42% were seen once. Sequenced: blood. The receptors stem from a woman aged 18-35 years in good health.

This chain links TRBV5-1 with TRBJ1-1; the D is unclear. Germline-derived CDR1 and CDR2 are SGHRS and YFSETQ. This CDR3 spans 14 amino acids. Trimming took 0 bases from V and 3 from J, leaving 9 bases between them. The CDR3 loop is CASSLVRGDTEAFF. DNA of the CDR3: TGCGCCAGCAGCTTGGTCCGCGGGGACACTGAAGCTTTCTTT.

This clonotype was seen a few times. V gene TRBV12-3 or TRBV12-4 combines with J gene TRBJ2-5; 7 bases match TRBD2. V gave up 5 bases and J gave up 4 bases; unmatched junction bases: 7. The CDR3 runs to 14 residues. The CDR3 here is CASSQRTSRETQYF. The CDR3 DNA reads as TGTGCCAGCAGTCAGAGGACTAGTCGAGAGACCCAGTACTTC.

This clonotype was counted between two and nine times. The rearrangement joins TRBV20-1 to TRBJ2-3; maybe TRBD2 (5 bases). The CDR3 is 14 amino acids. Trimming stripped 3 bases from V and 3 bases from J, with 13 bases between. Germline CDR1 and CDR2: DFQATT and SNEGSKA (reference sequence). The CDR3 nucleotides are TGCAGTGCTAGCGCGGACTGGATAACAGATACGCAGTATTTT. It is translated as CSASADWITDTQYF.

The rearrangement uses TRBV6-1 and TRBJ2-1, with D uncertain. The germline V gene has CDR1 MNHNS and CDR2 SASEGT. V shed 3 bases and J shed 6 bases, with 3 bases lying between them. The CDR3 sequence is 11 residues long. CDR3 protein: CASSDFNEQFF. The CDR3 DNA sequence: TGTGCCAGCAGTGACTTCAATGAGCAGTTCTTC.

The chain couples TRBV29-1 to TRBJ2-1; unclear D gene. V dropped 4 bases and J dropped 8 bases, with 18 bases sitting between them. The CDR3 sequence is 14 residues long. Germline lookup yields CDR1 SQVTM and CDR2 ANQGSEA. DNA for the CDR3: TGCAGCGTTGTCATGATAATTACCCGGGATGAGCAGTTCTTC. Residues: CSVVMIITRDEQFF.

The rearrangement uses TRBV27 and TRBJ2-7; no reliable D call. V was shortened by 5 bases and J by 0 bases, with 8 bases between the two germline ends. The germline CDR1 and CDR2 sequences are MNHEY and SMNVEV (reference sequence). The CDR3 covers 13 residues. The CDR3 spells CASSHSRSYEQYF. Here the CDR3 DNA reads TGTGCCAGCAGTCACTCCCGCTCCTACGAGCAGTACTTC.

On this clonotype itself: This may come from a read error, since a much larger clone is one base off. The genes are TRBV7-9 and TRBJ1-1; D remains ambiguous. The CDR3 runs to 15 residues. The germline gives CDR1 SEHNR, CDR2 FQNEAQ (reference sequence). V lost 11 bases to trimming and J lost 3 bases, with 22 bases between them. CDR3 DNA: TGTGCCCGCAAGGATGGCGGGGTTTCGGACACTGAAGCTTTCTTT. Protein: CARKDGGVSDTEAFF.

This clonotype occurred a few times. J is TRBJ1-5 and V is TRBV27, with 7 bases fitting TRBD1. Trimming at V came to 8 bases and at J to 5 bases, leaving 12 bases not matched to a gene. Germline CDR1 is MNHEY and CDR2 is SMNVEV (reference sequence). The CDR3 is made up of 15 amino acids. Here the CDR3 DNA reads TGTGCCAGCCGAAAAATCGGGACAGACGATCAGCCCCAGCATTTT. It translates to CASRKIGTDDQPQHF.

Only a few counts were recorded for this clonotype. The chain joins TRBV21-1 to TRBJ2-7; the table's TRBD2 call for D was not verified on the DNA. TRBV21-1 is a known pseudogene. The CDR3 is 16 amino acids. The CDR3 DNA follows: TGTGCCAGCAGCAAACATGAGGGGACTAGCTGCTACGAGCAGTACTTC. This sequence encodes CASSKHEGTSCYEQYF.

This clonotype was detected once. J is TRBJ2-3 and V is TRBV12-3 or TRBV12-4, with 9 bases matching TRBD1. V dropped 3 bases and J dropped 5; count of bases not matched to a gene: 12. This CDR3 contains 17 residues. CDR3 nucleotides: TGTGCCAGCAGTTTTGGGACAGGGTTCGGACGACAAGATACGCAGTATTTT. Translating gives CASSFGTGFGRQDTQYF.

The V call is TRBV9, the J call TRBJ2-7, with a tentative D call TRBD1 (6 bases). V was shortened by 0 bases and J by 5 bases, with 12 bases between the two germline ends. CDR3 length: 14 amino acids. Germline-derived CDR1 and CDR2 are SGDLS and YYNGEE. The CDR3 loop is CASSVETGPHEQYF. The CDR3 DNA sequence: TGTGCCAGCAGCGTAGAGACAGGCCCCCACGAGCAGTACTTC.

A remark on this clonotype: At one end the junction does not follow the germline gene, possibly because of a read error. The rearrangement uses TRBV7-7 and TRBJ2-2, with 11 bases matching TRBD2. The CDR3 extends over 17 amino acids. The germline V gene has CDR1 SSHAT and CDR2 FNYEAQ (reference sequence). CDR3: CASSGGGLAGNTGELFF. The CDR3 DNA reads TGTGCTAGCAGCGGGGGAGGACTAGCGGGGAACACCGGGGAGCTGTTTTTT.

This clonotype showed up many times. The chain carries TRBV20-1 and TRBJ2-1; TRBD2 matches 13 bases. CDR1 is DFQATT and CDR2 is SNEGSKA in the germline V gene (reference sequence). The ends lost 3 bases at V and 8 bases at J; junction bases unmatched: 4. The CDR3 sequence is 14 residues long. The chain's CDR3 is CSASRTSGSYEQFF. As DNA, the CDR3 is TGCAGTGCTAGTCGGACTAGCGGGAGCTATGAGCAGTTCTTC.

This clonotype came up a few times. DNA for the CDR3: TGTGCCAGCAGCTTACCCGAGAATGAGCAGTTCTTC. Translation gives CASSLPENEQFF. This chain uses TRBV7-8 with TRBJ2-1; unclear D gene. The CDR3 consists of 12 residues. Germline CDR1 SGHVS, CDR2 FQNEAQ. V lost 2 bases, J lost 7 bases, and 6 bases lay in between.

This clonotype has just a few counts. The V call is TRBV20-1, the J call TRBJ2-4, with TRBD2 as a possible D gene (6 bases). Trimming removed 5 bases from V and 0 bases from J, with 14 bases in between. CDR3 size: 15 residues. Germline V gene data show CDR1 as DFQATT and CDR2 as SNEGSKA (reference sequence). Written as DNA, the CDR3 is TGCAGTGCTGGGGCGGGACCCGTAGCCAAAAACATTCAGTACTTC. This translates into CSAGAGPVAKNIQYF.

This sequence joins TRBV7-9 and TRBJ1-2, with D perhaps matching TRBD1 (6 bases). CDR1 and CDR2 from the germline V gene are SEHNR and FQNEAQ (reference sequence). The CDR3 consists of 12 residues. Trimming took off 1 base at V and 12 bases at J, with 12 bases between the two ends. The DNA of the CDR3 is TGTGCCAGCAGCTTAGTTCTACAGGGAAACACCTTC. Its translation is CASSLVLQGNTF.

The chain employs TRBV20-1 and TRBJ2-4; tentative D call: TRBD2 (7 bases). Gene TRBJ2-7 matches the end of the DNA better, so the J call may be wrong. This CDR3 comprises 15 residues. CDR1 is DFQATT and CDR2 is SNEGSKA in the germline V gene (reference sequence). The DNA for the CDR3 is TGCAGTGCTCCGGTAGGGGGACGGGGGGCCTACGAGCAGTACTTC. It is translated as CSAPVGGRGAYEQYF.

Here the CDR3 reads CASSYRDPEETQYF. CDR3 in DNA: TGTGCCAGCAGCTACCGGGACCCGGAGGAGACCCAGTACTTC. This rearrangement joins TRBV3-1 to TRBJ2-5; the D call may be TRBD1 or TRBD2 (5 bases each). The ends were cut back, 5 bases at V and 5 bases at J, with 15 bases in the middle. CDR3 size: 14 residues. Per the germline V gene, CDR1 is LGHDT and CDR2 is YNNKEL (reference sequence).

This clonotype was found a few times. This sequence joins TRBV5-1 and TRBJ1-1, with TRBD1 identical over 7 bases. The CDR3 covers 15 residues. Germline V gene lookup returns CDR1 SGHRS and CDR2 YFSETQ. V lost 6 bases and J lost 4; bases outside the gene matches: 12. The CDR3 is CASNLRTGVGTEAFF. CDR3 coding DNA: TGCGCCAGCAATTTGCGTACAGGGGTTGGCACTGAAGCTTTCTTT.

The chain uses TRBV5-1 and TRBJ2-3; tentatively, D is TRBD2 (5 bases). Germline lookup yields CDR1 SGHRS and CDR2 YFSETQ. The CDR3 runs to 15 residues. V lost 5 bases and J lost 5, with 18 bases in between. CDR3 bases: TGCGCCAGCAGTGTTGGGATCGGGGATAAAGATACGCAGTATTTT. This sequence encodes CASSVGIGDKDTQYF.

The rearrangement uses TRBV11-2 and TRBJ2-1, with 11 bases aligning to TRBD2. Germline trimming cut 0 bases from V and 2 bases from J; bases unmatched to any gene: 6. Germline assignment: CDR1 SGHAT and CDR2 FQNNGV. The CDR3 length is 18 residues. The CDR3 DNA sequence: TGTGCCAGCAGCTTAGATGGGCGGGGACTAGCGGCCTACAATGAGCAGTTCTTC. Residues: CASSLDGRGLAAYNEQFF.

This clonotype has a handful of counts. This sequence joins TRBV9 and TRBJ1-2, with 7 bases identical to TRBD1. CDR3 length: 15 residues. Trimming took 1 base from V and 3 from J; bases not matched to a gene: 6. CDR1 and CDR2 from the germline V gene are SGDLS and YYNGEE. The CDR3 region has the DNA TGTGCCAGCAGCGTAAGAGTCGGACAGGACTATGGCTACACCTTC. This translates into CASSVRVGQDYGYTF.

The rearrangement joins TRBV5-1 to TRBJ1-1; TRBD1 agrees at 7 bases. The germline V gene has CDR1 SGHRS and CDR2 YFSETQ. J gave up 7 bases and V 0 bases, and 9 bases lay outside the gene matches. CDR3 length equals 15 residues. CDR3 region: CASSLAGTVPDEAFF. As DNA, the CDR3 is TGCGCCAGCAGCTTGGCCGGGACAGTCCCCGATGAAGCTTTCTTT.

In its sample, this clonotype was seen a few times. This chain links TRBV28 with TRBJ1-2, with a possible D match to TRBD1 (5 bases). The CDR3 consists of 13 residues. Per germline, CDR1 MDHEN and CDR2 SYDVKM. The V and J ends lost 5 bases and 4 bases respectively, with 11 bases between them. The CDR3 here is CASSTTRGYGYTF. As DNA, the CDR3 is TGTGCCAGCAGTACTACGAGGGGCTATGGCTACACCTTC.

This clonotype has a handful of counts. V usage is TRBV5-1 and J usage is TRBJ2-1, with TRBD2 matching 7 bases. The CDR3 has 12 residues. The V gene end was trimmed by 0 bases and the J gene end by 11 bases; junction bases not matched to a gene: 2. The germline V gene encodes CDR1 SGHRS and CDR2 YFSETQ. Here the CDR3 reads CASSLAGTKQFF. In nucleotides, the CDR3 is TGCGCCAGCAGCTTGGCCGGGACTAAGCAGTTCTTC.

V gene TRBV11-2 combines with J gene TRBJ1-2, with 9 bases aligning to TRBD1. Germline-derived CDR1 and CDR2 are SGHAT and FQNNGV. This CDR3 has 18 residues. The J segment lost 0 bases and the V segment lost 3 bases, leaving 11 bases of the junction unmatched. DNA of the CDR3: TGTGCCAGCAGCTTTGGAGGGACAGGGTATGCAGCTAACTATGGCTACACCTTC. Protein sequence: CASSFGGTGYAANYGYTF. Together with reference TRBV11-2 and TRBJ1-2, the CDR3 gives the full variable domain: EAGVAQSPRYKIIEKRQSVAFWCNPISGHATLYWYQQILGQGPKLLIQFQNNGVVDDSQLPKDRFSAERLKGVDSTLKIQPAKLEDSAVYLCASSFGGTGYAANYGYTFGSGTRLTVV.

V usage is TRBV20-1 and J usage is TRBJ2-1; no clear D. Germline CDR1 reads DFQATT; CDR2 reads SNEGSKA (reference sequence). The ends were cut back, 6 bases at V and 0 bases at J, with 12 bases in the middle. The CDR3 length is 14 residues. This CDR3 reads CSARLSLSYNEQFF. CDR3 in DNA: TGCAGTGCCCGATTATCCCTCTCCTACAATGAGCAGTTCTTC.

V is TRBV20-1 and J is TRBJ2-1; 7 nucleotides agree with TRBD2. The V and J ends lost 1 base and 8 bases, in that order; junction bases with no gene match: 8. This CDR3 spans 14 amino acids. Germline V gene lookup returns CDR1 DFQATT and CDR2 SNEGSKA (reference sequence). CDR3 nucleotides: TGCAGTGCTAGAGCGCCCGGCGGGAGCTATGAGCAGTTCTTC. Protein: CSARAPGGSYEQFF.

A word on this clonotype: The conserved final phenylalanine or tryptophan is absent from the CDR3, which likely points to a read error. The rearrangement links TRBV12-3 or TRBV12-4 to TRBJ2-4; D not certain. The CDR3 extends over 14 amino acids. V gave up 7 bases and J gave up 0 bases, with 10 bases separating them. This chain's CDR3 is CASMENVAKNIQYS. DNA of the CDR3: TGTGCCAGCATGGAAAACGTAGCCAAAAACATTCAGTACTCC.

The chain is built from TRBV6-5 and TRBJ2-1; D tentatively reads TRBD1 or TRBD2 (5 bases each). V dropped 6 bases and J dropped 4 bases, with 13 bases sitting between them. The length of the CDR3 is 14 residues. Germline lookup yields CDR1 MNHEY and CDR2 SVGAGI. Here the CDR3 reads CASSTGAIYNEQFF. In DNA form, the CDR3 reads TGTGCCAGCAGCACCGGGGCAATTTACAATGAGCAGTTCTTC.

CDR3 region: CASADPTGDTQYF. The CDR3 DNA follows: TGTGCCAGCGCCGATCCGACCGGAGATACGCAGTATTTT. The genes are TRBV7-2 and TRBJ2-3, with D unclear. Trimming took off 8 bases at V and 5 bases at J, with 14 bases between the two ends. The CDR3 runs to 13 residues. Germline CDR1 is SGHTA and CDR2 is FQGNSA.

J is TRBJ2-3 and V is TRBV10-3, with 14 bases lining up with TRBD2. J gave up 5 bases and V 10 bases, and 8 bases lay outside the gene matches. The CDR3 sequence is 15 residues long. Germline assignment: CDR1 ENHRY and CDR2 SYGVKD. The CDR3: CARPGTSGSGDTQYF. CDR3 DNA sequence: TGTGCCAGGCCCGGGACTAGCGGGAGTGGAGATACGCAGTATTTT.